This is a list of T cell receptor beta chains from one sample in a study of T cell repertoires in cytomegalovirus infection. TCRdb reprocessed the reads via MiXCR and lists one record per CDR3 protein. Of roughly 90,000 distinct CDR3 sequences listed, approximately 30% are singletons. Which antigens these TCRs recognize remains unknown. This sample comprised CD8+ T cells from cultured PBMCs, obtained from culture after CMV antigen stimulation. These receptors were collected from a human donor in good health (CMV status not recorded). Some clones in this sample may be carry-over from other donors' samples. Both conserved end residues are part of each CDR3. Each record gives: V gene, clone size, D gene, J gene, CDR3 protein, CDR3 DNA. The D gene is left open where the match is weak. Clone size is stated in some rows and not others, as once, few, many or a class when expanded.

TRBV10-3	-	TRBD2	TRBJ2-1	CAITSGGDNNEQFF	TGTGCCATCACTAGCGGGGGGGACAACAATGAGCAGTTCTTC
TRBV7-9	-	TRBD1	TRBJ2-4	CASSPNGQGANIQYF	TGTGCCAGCAGCCCAAACGGTCAGGGGGCGAACATTCAGTACTTC
TRBV27	few	TRBD2	TRBJ2-5	CASSHSGQETQYF	TGTGCCAGCAGCCATAGCGGGCAAGAGACCCAGTACTTC
TRBV6-2/TRBV6-3	few	TRBD2	TRBJ2-7	CASSYGLAAAYEQYF	TGTGCCAGCAGTTATGGGCTAGCGGCCGCCTACGAGCAGTACTTC
TRBV9	few	-	TRBJ1-3	CASSDTHGGSGNTIYF	TGTGCCAGCAGCGACACCCACGGGGGCTCTGGAAACACCATATATTTT
TRBV19	-	-	TRBJ1-1	CASSMTGLVTEAFF	TGTGCCAGTAGTATGACGGGCTTGGTCACTGAAGCTTTCTTT
TRBV7-3	many	-	TRBJ2-1	CASSLSGAVYNEQFF	TGTGCCAGCAGCCTTTCGGGGGCCGTATACAATGAGCAGTTCTTC
TRBV12-5	-	-	TRBJ1-2	CASGLGAGSIGYTF	TGTGCTAGTGGTTTGGGGGCCGGGTCCATTGGCTACACCTTC
TRBV12-3/TRBV12-4	-	TRBD1	TRBJ1-2	CASSPTGVSDGYTF	TGTGCCAGCAGCCCAACAGGGGTTTCGGATGGCTACACCTTC
TRBV2	-	TRBD1	TRBJ2-5	CASRDRIQETQYF	TGTGCCAGCAGGGACAGGATCCAAGAGACCCAGTACTTC
TRBV20-1	few	-	TRBJ1-2	CSSAHTTNYGYTF	TGCAGTTCTGCCCACACAACTAACTATGGCTACACCTTC
TRBV5-6	many	TRBD1	TRBJ2-6	CASSLGTGITGANVLTF	TGTGCCAGCAGCTTAGGGACAGGGATAACTGGGGCCAACGTCCTGACTTTC
TRBV6-1	many	-	TRBJ1-1	CATISPLGTEAFF	TGTGCCACCATAAGCCCCTTGGGGACTGAAGCTTTCTTT
TRBV9	-	TRBD2	TRBJ2-1	CASSGGTSRYNEQFF	TGTGCCAGCAGCGGGGGGACTAGCAGGTACAATGAGCAGTTCTTC
TRBV5-4	few	-	TRBJ2-7	CASSLGEVAYEQYF	TGTGCCAGCAGCTTGGGGGAGGTAGCCTACGAGCAGTACTTC
TRBV4-1	many	-	TRBJ2-2	CASSQVDPPGELFF	TGCGCCAGCAGCCAGGTGGACCCACCCGGGGAGCTGTTTTTT
TRBV20-1	-	-	TRBJ2-3	CSAEGGGGYTDTQYF	TGCAGTGCTGAAGGGGGAGGGGGTTATACAGATACGCAGTATTTT
TRBV28	once	-	TRBJ2-7	CASSLERQPYEQYF	TGTGCCAGCAGTTTAGAGAGACAGCCATACGAGCAGTACTTC
TRBV4-1	-	TRBD2	TRBJ2-3	CASSQGGLAGGPDTQYF	TGCGCCAGCAGCCAAGGGGGACTAGCGGGGGGGCCAGATACGCAGTATTTT
TRBV12-3/TRBV12-4	-	-	TRBJ2-3	CASSLNLLDTDTQYF	TGTGCCAGCAGTTTGAACCTGCTAGACACAGATACGCAGTATTTT
TRBV6-1	many	-	TRBJ1-3	CASGSTYSGNTIYF	TGTGCCAGTGGAAGCACTTACTCTGGAAACACCATATATTTT
TRBV27	-	-	TRBJ2-5	CASSPQGSQETQYF	TGTGCCAGCAGTCCACAGGGTAGCCAAGAGACCCAGTACTTC
TRBV2	-	-	TRBJ2-3	CASIPVTPTDTQYF	TGTGCCAGCATACCCGTCACCCCCACAGATACGCAGTATTTT
TRBV6-6	-	TRBD2	TRBJ2-1	CASSYSPGLAGGGEQFF	TGTGCCAGCAGTTACTCGCCGGGACTAGCGGGGGGGGGTGAGCAGTTCTTC
TRBV6-1	many	-	TRBJ2-7	CASIGGVRVTYEQYF	TGTGCCAGCATCGGGGGAGTACGGGTTACCTACGAGCAGTACTTC
TRBV5-4	few	-	TRBJ2-7	CASSFRGNYEQYF	TGTGCCAGCAGCTTCCGGGGGAACTACGAGCAGTACTTC
TRBV4-1	few	-	TRBJ2-1	CASSGNEQFF	TGCGCCAGCAGCGGGAATGAGCAGTTCTTC
TRBV27	-	-	TRBJ2-6	CASTPGGVAGANVLTF	TGTGCCAGCACACCGGGGGGCGTGGCTGGGGCCAACGTCCTGACTTTC
TRBV4-1	-	-	TRBJ2-1	CASSQDRQGINEQFF	TGCGCCAGCAGCCAAGATCGCCAGGGAATCAATGAGCAGTTCTTC
TRBV2	few	-	TRBJ1-2	CASSSHTF	TGTGCCAGCAGCAGCCACACCTTC
TRBV19	-	-	TRBJ1-1	CASIWGAGNTEAFF	TGTGCCAGTATTTGGGGGGCCGGTAACACTGAAGCTTTCTTT
TRBV7-2	few	-	TRBJ2-3	CASSLVAGFTDTQYF	TGTGCCAGCAGCTTAGTGGCAGGGTTCACAGATACGCAGTATTTT
TRBV11-2	few	-	TRBJ2-7	CASSRDRNSYEQYF	TGTGCCAGCAGCCGGGACCGCAACTCCTACGAGCAGTACTTC
TRBV20-1	many	-	TRBJ2-5	CSARDLQGGWDQETQYF	TGCAGTGCTAGAGATTTGCAGGGAGGCTGGGACCAAGAGACCCAGTACTTC
TRBV6-5	few	-	TRBJ1-5	CASRPQGYSNQPQHF	TGTGCCAGCAGACCACAGGGATATAGCAATCAGCCCCAGCATTTT
TRBV7-6	many	-	TRBJ1-1	CASSARWGEIDTEAFF	TGTGCCAGCAGCGCCCGGTGGGGGGAAATAGACACTGAAGCTTTCTTT
TRBV7-2	-	TRBD2	TRBJ2-3	CANSLGAGGILGSTDTQYF	TGTGCCAACAGCTTAGGGGCGGGGGGCATCCTAGGAAGCACAGATACGCAGTATTTT
TRBV10-3	-	TRBD1	TRBJ2-3	CAAHPGTGGWVADTQYF	TGCGCCGCCCATCCCGGGACAGGGGGTTGGGTTGCAGATACGCAGTATTTT
TRBV2	-	-	TRBJ2-2	CASSAWGQTGELFF	TGTGCCAGCAGTGCGTGGGGGCAAACCGGGGAGCTGTTTTTT
TRBV12-3/TRBV12-4	many	-	TRBJ2-1	CASLGGLEQFF	TGTGCCAGCCTGGGGGGGCTGGAGCAGTTCTTC
TRBV19	few	TRBD1	TRBJ2-7	CASSRGQGPYEQYF	TGTGCCAGTAGTAGGGGACAGGGACCCTACGAGCAGTACTTC
TRBV19	many	-	TRBJ1-5	CASRLTVDPRSNQPQHF	TGTGCCAGTAGACTCACTGTCGACCCGAGGAGCAATCAGCCCCAGCATTTT
TRBV13	-	TRBD1	TRBJ1-5	CASSLGSTGVQPQHF	TGTGCCAGCAGCCTGGGATCGACAGGGGTTCAGCCCCAGCATTTT
TRBV6-6	few	-	TRBJ1-1	CASSYSSGSATEAFF	TGTGCCAGCAGTTACTCGTCAGGGTCAGCCACTGAAGCTTTCTTT
TRBV7-8	few	-	TRBJ2-5	CASSLEISGGYETQYF	TGTGCCAGCAGCTTAGAGATTTCAGGAGGGTACGAGACCCAGTACTTC
TRBV7-9	-	TRBD1	TRBJ1-1	CASSSEGARAVEAFF	TGTGCCAGCAGCTCAGAGGGGGCGCGGGCGGTTGAAGCTTTCTTT
TRBV7-2	few	-	TRBJ1-2	CASSVPPDSPSDGYTF	TGTGCCAGCAGCGTACCTCCGGACAGCCCTTCCGATGGCTACACCTTC
TRBV7-9	many	TRBD2	TRBJ2-5	CASSLAASGEETQYF	TGTGCCAGCAGCTTAGCCGCTAGCGGGGAAGAGACCCAGTACTTC
TRBV7-6	few	-	TRBJ2-7	CASSLGDAGTYEQYF	TGTGCCAGCAGCTTAGGTGACGCCGGAACCTACGAGCAGTACTTC
TRBV6-1	-	-	TRBJ2-7	CASSEHTPYEQYF	TGTGCCAGCAGTGAACACACCCCCTACGAGCAGTACTTC
TRBV7-2	-	-	TRBJ1-2	CASSLAGGSGYTF	TGTGCCAGCAGCTTAGCGGGGGGCAGTGGCTACACCTTC
TRBV9	few	-	TRBJ1-5	CASSVGSYSNQPQHF	TGTGCCAGCAGCGTAGGGTCTTATAGCAATCAGCCCCAGCATTTT
TRBV7-9	few	-	TRBJ1-2	CASSTSTGRYGYTF	TGTGCCAGCAGCACCAGCACAGGGCGCTATGGCTACACCTTC
TRBV20-1	-	TRBD2	TRBJ2-3	CSAFPGTSGGVDTQYF	TGCAGTGCTTTCCCAGGGACTAGCGGGGGGGTGGATACGCAGTATTTT
TRBV24-1	few	TRBD1	TRBJ2-1	CATSAAGTGTTQSSYNEQFF	TGTGCCACCAGTGCTGCCGGGACAGGGACCACCCAGAGCTCCTACAATGAGCAGTTCTTC
TRBV4-1	-	-	TRBJ2-7	CASSQDLGSSYEQYF	TGCGCCAGCAGCCAAGATCTGGGCAGTTCCTACGAGCAGTACTTC